The 31 T cell receptor beta chains below all came from one sample that was sequenced in a study of T-cell reconstitution after alpha-beta-depleted transplantation in children. Library preparation (for TCRbeta) was performed with unique molecular identifiers. TCRdb analysed the PCR reads with MiXCR anew, one entry per CDR3 protein. The sample lists roughly 500,000 distinct CDR3 sequences, 18% occurring once. Sequenced material: PBMCs from the stem cell graft donor, taken from the stem cell graft. These receptors originate from a human donor who donated a stem cell graft to a child with acute lymphoblastic leukemia.

There are a few counts of this clonotype. This chain connects TRBV7-6 to TRBJ2-7; 8 bases map to TRBD1. The CDR3 has 14 amino acids. V shed 5 bases and J 9 bases; nucleotides not matched to a gene: 12. CDR1 is SGHVS and CDR2 is FNYEAQ in the germline V gene. CDR3 in DNA: TGTGCCAGCAGCCCAGGGGACAGGAGGGGCTGGCAGTACTTC. Translating it yields CASSPGDRRGWQYF.

The chain is built from TRBV5-5 and TRBJ1-1; D gene unclear. V was clipped by 4 bases and J by 0 bases, with 13 bases between them. Germline V lookup: CDR1 SGHKS, CDR2 YYEKEE (reference sequence). CDR3 length: 15 residues. CDR3 loop: CASSPQSFMNTEAFF. The CDR3 nucleotides are TGTGCCAGCAGCCCGCAGAGCTTCATGAACACTGAAGCTTTCTTT.

This clonotype has a handful of counts. This chain connects TRBV7-9 to TRBJ1-4; tentatively, D is TRBD1 (5 bases). The CDR3 covers 16 residues. With 6 bases removed from V and 0 bases from J, the gap between germline ends came to 14 bases. Germline lookup yields CDR1 SEHNR and CDR2 FQNEAQ (reference sequence). DNA of the CDR3: TGTGCCAGCAGTGATAGGGTAGGGGCAACTAATGAAAAACTGTTTTTT. Translating it yields CASSDRVGATNEKLFF.

Only a few counts were recorded for this clonotype. V gene TRBV12-3 or TRBV12-4 combines with J gene TRBJ2-3, with 10 positions matching TRBD2. The trim removed 8 bases at V and 1 base at J, leaving 6 bases unmatched. This CDR3 is built from 15 residues. CDR3 sequence: CASGALAGRTDTQYF. The CDR3 DNA reads as TGTGCCAGCGGGGCACTAGCGGGACGCACAGATACGCAGTATTTT.

Only a few counts were recorded for this clonotype. The chain has TRBV19 and TRBJ2-4; TRBD1 aligns across 12 bases. The CDR3 loop spans 15 amino acids. The V gene's germline CDR1 is LNHDA and CDR2 SQIVND (reference sequence). V shed 5 bases and J 13 bases; nucleotides not matched to a gene: 12. As DNA, the CDR3 is TGTGCCAGTAGTCTCGCCGGGACAGGGGGCAGCCTCCAGTACTTC. It specifies CASSLAGTGGSLQYF.

This clonotype was seen a few times. V gene TRBV5-6 combines with J gene TRBJ2-1; D is unresolved. V dropped 2 bases and J dropped 8 bases, with 5 bases sitting between them. Germline V lookup: CDR1 SGHDT, CDR2 YYEEEE. The CDR3 consists of 11 residues. The CDR3 region is CASSFNDEQFF. CDR3 nucleotide sequence: TGTGCCAGCAGCTTTAATGATGAGCAGTTCTTC.

The genes are TRBV13 and TRBJ1-6, with D unclear. The CDR3 is 15 residues long. Trimming left V 5 bases short and J 0 bases short, with 8 bases between. Per the germline V gene, CDR1 is PRHDT and CDR2 is FYEKMQ (reference sequence). The CDR3 DNA follows: TGTGCCAGCAGCGGCGCTAGCTCCTATAATTCACCCCTCCACTTT. Residues: CASSGASSYNSPLHF.

The V and J genes are TRBV5-1 and TRBJ1-2; D uncertain. Germline V CDR1 and CDR2: SGHRS, YFSETQ. Trimming left V 0 bases short and J 2 bases short, with 8 bases between. This CDR3 has 14 amino acids. The CDR3 region is CASSLESTNYGYTF. The CDR3 nucleotides read TGCGCCAGCAGCTTGGAAAGTACCAACTATGGCTACACCTTC.

This clonotype has only a few counts. This sequence joins TRBV20-1 and TRBJ2-1, with D perhaps given as TRBD1 or TRBD2 (5 bases each). The CDR3 has 14 residues. CDR1 and CDR2 (germline): DFQATT, SNEGSKA (reference sequence). V lost 2 bases and J lost 7, with 15 bases in between. The CDR3 bases are TGCAGTGCTAGAAGGGACGAGTTAGAAAATGAGCAGTTCTTC. Translated: CSARRDELENEQFF.

This clonotype has at least ten counts. J is TRBJ2-2 and V is TRBV5-1; D gene unclear. CDR3 length: 15 residues. The V and J ends lost 1 base and 1 base respectively, with 8 bases between them. CDR1 is SGHRS and CDR2 is YFSETQ in the germline V gene. In DNA form, the CDR3 reads TGCGCCAGCAGCTTGTTGGTACAGAACACCGGGGAGCTGTTTTTT. Protein sequence: CASSLLVQNTGELFF.

The V gene is TRBV5-1, the J gene TRBJ2-7; no clear D. The germline V gene has CDR1 SGHRS and CDR2 YFSETQ. The CDR3 consists of 14 residues. V was clipped by 1 base and J by 2 bases, with 10 bases between them. The CDR3 DNA reads as TGCGCCAGCAGCTTGTCAGAGTCTCCCTACGAGCAGTACTTC. Amino acids: CASSLSESPYEQYF. The whole variable domain, remainder taken from reference TRBV5-1 and TRBJ2-7, is KAGVTQTPRYLIKTRGQQVTLSCSPISGHRSVSWYQQTPGQGLQFLFEYFSETQRNKGNFPGRFSGRQFSNSRSEMNVSTLELGDSALYLCASSLSESPYEQYFGPGTRLTVT.

This clonotype occurred a few times. This rearrangement joins TRBV7-9 to TRBJ1-2, with D possibly being TRBD1 (5 bases). The V end was cut by 3 bases, the J end by 8 bases, with 13 bases between. There are 13 residues in the CDR3. Germline-derived CDR1 and CDR2 are SEHNR and FQNEAQ (reference sequence). The CDR3 loop is CASSFGRDLGYTF. CDR3 in DNA: TGTGCCAGCAGCTTTGGCAGGGACCTCGGCTACACCTTC.

The genes are TRBV7-9 and TRBJ1-6, with 8 bases that match TRBD1. Germline V gene sequence: CDR1 SEHNR, CDR2 FQNEAQ (reference sequence). V lost 5 bases to trimming and J lost 3 bases; unmatched junction nucleotides: 9. The CDR3 is 17 residues long. In DNA form, the CDR3 reads TGTGCCAGCAGCGTCGGACAGGGATGGCTCTATAATTCACCCCTCCACTTT. It translates to CASSVGQGWLYNSPLHF.

This sequence joins TRBV3-1 and TRBJ2-3; TRBD2 might be the D (5 bases). From germline, CDR1 is LGHDT and CDR2 YNNKEL (reference sequence). Trimming left V 1 base short and J 0 bases short, with 11 bases between. CDR3 length: 16 amino acids. The CDR3 coding sequence is TGTGCCAGCAGCCAAGGATACGGGATTAGCACAGATACGCAGTATTTT. As protein: CASSQGYGISTDTQYF.

This clonotype was found a few times. The chain links TRBV11-2 to TRBJ2-5, with 16 bases aligning to TRBD2. The CDR3 is 18 amino acids. Germline trimming cut 4 bases from V and 5 bases from J; bases unmatched to any gene: 10. The V gene's germline CDR1 is SGHAT and CDR2 FQNNGV. The CDR3 protein is CASSSTGLAGGVAETQYF. CDR3 coding DNA: TGTGCCAGCAGCTCCACGGGACTAGCGGGAGGGGTGGCCGAGACCCAGTACTTC.

The V call is TRBV28, the J call TRBJ2-7; the match to TRBD1 covers 9 bases. Germline CDR1 is MDHEN and CDR2 is SYDVKM. The V and J ends lost 5 bases and 2 bases, in that order; junction bases with no gene match: 7. CDR3 length: 15 amino acids. The CDR3 is CASSTMGQGPYEQYF. CDR3 DNA: TGTGCCAGCAGTACCATGGGACAGGGTCCCTACGAGCAGTACTTC. The whole variable domain, remainder taken from reference TRBV28 and TRBJ2-7, is DVKVTQSSRYLVKRTGEKVFLECVQDMDHENMFWYRQDPGLGLRLIYFSYDVKMKEKGDIPEGYSVSREKKERFSLILESASTNQTSMYLCASSTMGQGPYEQYFGPGTRLTVT.

The chain couples TRBV5-1 to TRBJ2-3; 9 positions match TRBD2. The CDR3 has 16 residues. Germline V gene sequence: CDR1 SGHRS, CDR2 YFSETQ. V dropped 0 bases and J dropped 1; count of bases not matched to a gene: 3. The CDR3 DNA sequence: TGCGCCAGCAGCTTGGGGACTAGCGCAGGCACAGATACGCAGTATTTT. Translated: CASSLGTSAGTDTQYF.

This clonotype was observed a handful of times. V gene TRBV25-1 combines with J gene TRBJ2-2; 8 bases line up with TRBD1. CDR1 is MGHDK and CDR2 is SYGVNS in the germline V gene. The CDR3 spans 13 residues. Trimming removed 6 bases from V and 7 bases from J; junction bases left unmatched: 4. CDR3 DNA sequence: TGTGCCAGCAGGGACAGGGAGAGCGGGGAGCTGTTTTTT. Translated, it gives CASRDRESGELFF.

This clonotype came up a few times. V gene TRBV5-1 combines with J gene TRBJ2-1; 8 bases are shared with TRBD2. The germline V gene encodes CDR1 SGHRS and CDR2 YFSETQ. The CDR3 runs to 17 residues. The V segment lost 4 bases and the J segment 6 bases; nucleotides outside the gene matches: 15. CDR3 bases: TGCGCCAGCAGCCCCTGGATCGGGCGGGAGGTCCCCAATGAGCAGTTCTTC. Translated, it gives CASSPWIGREVPNEQFF.

This clonotype was detected a few times. The rearrangement uses TRBV7-9 and TRBJ2-7, with TRBD2 as a possible D gene (5 bases). The ends were cut back, 10 bases at V and 1 base at J, with 11 bases in the middle. CDR3 size: 12 residues. The V gene's germline CDR1 is SEHNR and CDR2 FQNEAQ (reference sequence). The CDR3 nucleotides are TGTGCCACATCGGAGGAGTCCTACGAGCAGTACTTC. It codes for CATSEESYEQYF.

In this sample, this clonotype turned up a few times. The genes are TRBV18 and TRBJ2-6, with a possible D match to TRBD1 (5 bases). Trimming removed 2 bases at V and 0 bases at J, with 17 bases between. This CDR3 region has 19 residues. CDR1 is KGHSH, CDR2 LQKENI, per germline. For the CDR3, the DNA is TGTGCCAGCTCACCATCTCTTGGGGCCGCGTACTCTGGGGCCAACGTCCTGACTTTC. It codes for CASSPSLGAAYSGANVLTF.

The DNA of the CDR3 is TGTGCCAGCAGAAACAGCGGGAGCAGGGGGCCAGAGACCCAGTACTTC. Its translation is CASRNSGSRGPETQYF. J is TRBJ2-5 and V is TRBV12-3 or TRBV12-4, with D possibly being TRBD1 or TRBD2 (8 bases each). Trimming left V 6 bases short and J 4 bases short, with 21 bases between. The CDR3 runs 16 residues.

This clonotype has a handful of counts. The V and J genes are TRBV24-1 and TRBJ2-5; D might be TRBD1 or TRBD2, each matching 5 bases. V was trimmed by 5 bases and J by 5 bases, leaving 11 bases between them. Germline V gene sequence: CDR1 KGHDR, CDR2 SFDVKD. This CDR3 has 13 amino acids. CDR3 region: CATSGQGEETQYF. CDR3 sequence (DNA): TGTGCCACCAGTGGCCAGGGAGAGGAGACCCAGTACTTC.

This chain links TRBV29-1 with TRBJ1-1, with a weak D call TRBD1 (5 bases). Trimming left V 6 bases short and J 0 bases short, with 11 bases between. The CDR3 loop spans 13 amino acids. Looked up from germline, CDR1 is SQVTM and CDR2 is ANQGSEA. For the CDR3, the DNA is TGCAGCGTCACGACAGACCTGAACACTGAAGCTTTCTTT. Its protein is CSVTTDLNTEAFF.

Here the CDR3 DNA reads TGTGCCAGCAGGCGGGCCGAGACCGGGGAGCTGTTTTTT. Encoded protein: CASRRAETGELFF. This rearrangement joins TRBV27 to TRBJ2-2, with D perhaps matching TRBD2 (5 bases). Deletions cut 6 bases from V and 5 bases from J, with 10 bases between. The CDR3 loop spans 13 amino acids. Germline CDR1 MNHEY, CDR2 SMNVEV (reference sequence).

This clonotype showed up many times. The chain joins TRBV7-8 to TRBJ1-2; D not certain. V was pared by 1 base and J by 8 bases, with 8 bases between. Germline assignment: CDR1 SGHVS and CDR2 FQNEAQ. The CDR3 contains 12 residues. The CDR3 here is CASSLEGLGYTF. CDR3 bases: TGTGCCAGCAGCTTAGAAGGGCTGGGCTACACCTTC.

This clonotype was picked up a small number of times. The V and J genes are TRBV29-1 and TRBJ2-5, with no clear D. V gave up 1 base and J gave up 5 bases, with 8 bases separating them. CDR1 is SQVTM and CDR2 is ANQGSEA in the germline V gene. This CDR3 has 12 residues. The chain's CDR3 is CSVEAQRETQYF. CDR3 nucleotide sequence: TGCAGCGTTGAAGCCCAACGGGAGACCCAGTACTTC. Full variable domain (rest looked up from reference TRBV29-1 and TRBJ2-5): SAVISQKPSRDICQRGTSLTIQCQVDSQVTMMFWYRQQPGQSLTLIATANQGSEATYESGFVIDKFPISRPNLTFSTLTVSNMSPEDSSIYLCSVEAQRETQYFGPGTRLLVL.

This clonotype was counted many times. This chain links TRBV9 with TRBJ2-1, with D unclear. Trimming removed 5 bases from V and 5 bases from J, with 11 bases in between. Germline V gives CDR1 SGDLS, CDR2 YYNGEE. CDR3 length: 13 amino acids. CDR3 residues: CASRSPVNNEQFF. The CDR3 DNA follows: TGTGCCAGCAGGTCCCCAGTAAACAATGAGCAGTTCTTC.

This clonotype was observed at least ten times. The rearrangement uses TRBV20-1 and TRBJ2-5; D is undetermined. Trimming removed 0 bases from V and 10 bases from J, with 15 bases in between. CDR1 is DFQATT and CDR2 is SNEGSKA in the germline V gene (reference sequence). The CDR3 consists of 13 residues. The CDR3 nucleotides read TGCAGTGCTAGAGATCACTCCGGGCGAAGCCAGTACTTC. As protein: CSARDHSGRSQYF.

This clonotype was counted between two and nine times. V and J are TRBV5-1 and TRBJ2-2; 7 nucleotides line up with TRBD2. This CDR3 spans 15 amino acids. CDR1 SGHRS and CDR2 YFSETQ come from the germline V gene. With V trimmed by 7 bases and J by 1 base, 7 bases remained unmatched. The CDR3 DNA reads TGCGCCAGCGCTGGCCCTAGCGGGAACACCGGGGAGCTGTTTTTT. This sequence encodes CASAGPSGNTGELFF. The variable domain in full, completed from reference TRBV5-1 and TRBJ2-2, reads KAGVTQTPRYLIKTRGQQVTLSCSPISGHRSVSWYQQTPGQGLQFLFEYFSETQRNKGNFPGRFSGRQFSNSRSEMNVSTLELGDSALYLCASAGPSGNTGELFFGEGSRLTVL.

This clonotype came up a few times. The gene calls are TRBV2 and TRBJ2-1; 10 bases fit TRBD2. The ends lost 4 bases at V and 1 base at J; junction bases unmatched: 13. Looked up from germline, CDR1 is SNHLY and CDR2 is FYNNEI. The CDR3 is 19 amino acids. As DNA, the CDR3 is TGTGCCAGCAGTGCATCAGGGCTAGCGGGAGTGCAATCCTACAATGAGCAGTTCTTC. This sequence encodes CASSASGLAGVQSYNEQFF. The full variable domain, in which reference TRBV2 and TRBJ2-1 provide the parts outside the CDR3, is EPEVTQTPSHQVTQMGQEVILRCVPISNHLYFYWYRQILGQKVEFLVSFYNNEISEKSEIFDDQFSVERPDGSNFTLKIRSTKLEDSAMYFCASSASGLAGVQSYNEQFFGPGTRLTVL.